Shown below are 20 T cell receptor beta chains from a single sample sequenced in a study of beta chain features in type 1 diabetes. Expressed TCRB transcripts were sequenced, since all the RNA that had been isolated was reverse transcribed. The table came from immunoSEQ multiplex PCR; TCRdb's copy has only in-frame clones and leaves some out. The sample records roughly 500,000 clones, about an eighth being singletons. Sequenced: naive CD4+ T cells from blood. These receptors were obtained from a woman aged 18-35 years in good health.

This clone was seen a handful of times. The chain has TRBV19 and TRBJ2-3; TRBD2 aligns across 9 bases. The V segment lost 5 bases and the J segment 0 bases; nucleotides outside the gene matches: 15. Germline V gives CDR1 LNHDA, CDR2 SQIVND (reference sequence). The CDR3 contains 19 residues. This chain's CDR3 is CASSVISAGLADSTDTQYF. The CDR3 DNA follows: TGTGCCAGTAGTGTGATATCGGCGGGACTAGCAGATAGCACAGATACGCAGTATTTT.

This clone has a handful of counts. The rearrangement links TRBV9 to TRBJ2-7, with D hard to call. The CDR3 length is 12 residues. V was pared by 3 bases and J by 7 bases, with 11 bases between. Per the germline V gene, CDR1 is SGDLS and CDR2 is YYNGEE. The CDR3 bases are TGTGCCAGCAGCGGTAACCTGGGGGAGCAGTACTTC. Its protein is CASSGNLGEQYF.

This rearrangement joins TRBV7-2 to TRBJ2-5; D might be TRBD1 (6 bases). Trimming stripped 5 bases from V and 1 base from J, with 17 bases between. The germline gives CDR1 SGHTA, CDR2 FQGNSA. This CDR3 contains 16 residues. CDR3 protein: CASSTYRERGQETQYF. The CDR3 DNA sequence: TGTGCCAGCAGCACCTACAGGGAGAGGGGCCAAGAGACCCAGTACTTC. The variable domain in full, completed from reference TRBV7-2 and TRBJ2-5, reads GAGVSQSPSNKVTEKGKDVELRCDPISGHTALYWYRQSLGQGLEFLIYFQGNSAPDKSGLPSDRFSAERTGGSVSTLTIQRTQQEDSAVYLCASSTYRERGQETQYFGPGTRLLVL.

This chain uses TRBV7-2 with TRBJ2-2; D ambiguous. The CDR3 contains 15 residues. Trimming stripped 4 bases from V and 3 bases from J, with 12 bases between. From germline, CDR1 is SGHTA and CDR2 FQGNSA. As DNA, the CDR3 is TGTGCCAGCAGCTGGGCTGGGCCGGACACCGGGGAGCTGTTTTTT. Its translation: CASSWAGPDTGELFF.

The genes are TRBV25-1 and TRBJ2-7; D is uncertain. The CDR3 contains 12 residues. Between the trimmed V and J ends, which lost 6 bases and 7 bases, there was a span of 13 bases. Germline lookup yields CDR1 MGHDK and CDR2 SYGVNS. The CDR3 DNA sequence: TGTGCCAGCAGCGCCGGGCTACCTGAGCAGTACTTC. Amino acids: CASSAGLPEQYF.

This clone has more than one count but fewer than ten. The chain recombines TRBV19 with TRBJ2-1, with TRBD2 identical over 11 bases. Germline-derived CDR1 and CDR2 are LNHDA and SQIVND (reference sequence). CDR3 length: 15 amino acids. J gave up 9 bases and V 0 bases, and 4 bases lay outside the gene matches. The CDR3, as DNA: TGTGCCAGTAGTATAGATGGTAGCGGGAGGGGTGAGCAGTTCTTC. Protein product: CASSIDGSGRGEQFF.

This chain connects TRBV7-2 to TRBJ2-7; 7 bases are shared with TRBD2. With V trimmed by 1 base and J by 2 bases, 5 bases remained unmatched. CDR3 size: 15 residues. Germline loops: CDR1 SGHTA, CDR2 FQGNSA. The chain's CDR3 is CASSLGASGPYEQYF. CDR3 sequence (DNA): TGTGCCAGCAGCTTAGGGGCTAGCGGTCCCTACGAGCAGTACTTC. Based on the CDR3 plus reference TRBV7-2 and TRBJ2-7, the full variable domain is GAGVSQSPSNKVTEKGKDVELRCDPISGHTALYWYRQSLGQGLEFLIYFQGNSAPDKSGLPSDRFSAERTGGSVSTLTIQRTQQEDSAVYLCASSLGASGPYEQYFGPGTRLTVT.

This clone showed up just a few times. This chain connects TRBV4-2 to TRBJ2-1; 8 nucleotides match TRBD1. From germline, CDR1 is LGHNA and CDR2 YNFKEQ. J gave up 3 bases and V 2 bases, and 6 bases lay outside the gene matches. The CDR3 is made up of 16 amino acids. The CDR3 coding sequence is TGTGCCAGCAGCCAAAACGACAGGGGAGGCTACAATGAGCAGTTCTTC. Amino acid sequence: CASSQNDRGGYNEQFF.

V usage is TRBV4-3 and J usage is TRBJ1-1; D may be TRBD1 (6 bases). Trimming stripped 3 bases from V and 1 base from J, with 12 bases between. This CDR3 has 15 amino acids. Germline CDR1 reads LGHNA; CDR2 reads YSLEER. The CDR3 region is CASSHADSPNTEAFF. The CDR3 DNA sequence: TGCGCCAGCAGCCATGCGGACAGCCCGAACACTGAAGCTTTCTTT.

V is TRBV5-1 and J is TRBJ1-3; no definite D call. Germline V CDR1 and CDR2: SGHRS, YFSETQ. The CDR3 is 12 residues long. Trimming pared 4 bases from V and 1 base from J, leaving 3 bases between. CDR3 region: CASSPSGNTIYF. The CDR3 bases are TGCGCCAGCAGCCCGTCTGGAAACACCATATATTTT.

V gene TRBV7-9 combines with J gene TRBJ2-7; 8 bases are a match to TRBD2. This CDR3 spans 14 amino acids. Per germline, CDR1 SEHNR and CDR2 FQNEAQ (reference sequence). V was clipped by 4 bases and J by 6 bases; unmatched bases: 8. The CDR3 DNA sequence: TGTGCCAGCAGCTCAAGCGGGACTAGTGGCGAGCAGTACTTC. Protein: CASSSSGTSGEQYF.

The chain joins TRBV27 to TRBJ2-1; TRBD1 might be the D (5 bases). Germline CDR1 MNHEY, CDR2 SMNVEV (reference sequence). The CDR3 sequence is 12 residues long. Trimming pared 6 bases from V and 10 bases from J, leaving 13 bases between. This CDR3 reads CASSRTRGEQFF. As DNA, the CDR3 is TGTGCCAGCAGCCGCACAAGGGGCGAGCAGTTCTTC.

V gene TRBV28 combines with J gene TRBJ1-6, with 9 bases fitting TRBD1. The junction had 12 bases not matched to a gene; V was cut back by 6 bases and J by 9 bases. The CDR3 is 16 residues long. Germline lookup yields CDR1 MDHEN and CDR2 SYDVKM. The CDR3 loop reads CASSHGTGMSGSPLHF. The CDR3 bases are TGTGCCAGCAGCCACGGGACAGGGATGTCAGGTTCACCCCTCCACTTT.

The V and J genes are TRBV7-9 and TRBJ1-4; D call uncertain. The CDR3 spans 14 residues. The V gene lost 6 bases and the J gene lost 4 bases, with 12 bases spanning the gap. Germline CDR1 and CDR2: SEHNR and FQNEAQ (reference sequence). CDR3: CASSFIDNNEKLFF. DNA of the CDR3: TGTGCCAGCAGTTTTATCGACAATAATGAAAAACTGTTTTTT.

This clone has only one observation. This sample includes further DNA sequences coding for the same CDR3. J is TRBJ2-5 and V is TRBV5-1, with a tentative D call TRBD2 (6 bases). This CDR3 has 13 residues. Germline V gene sequence: CDR1 SGHRS, CDR2 YFSETQ. V dropped 2 bases and J dropped 1 base, with 6 bases sitting between them. CDR3 residues: CASSFGGQETQYF. The DNA for the CDR3 is TGCGCCAGCAGCTTCGGGGGCCAAGAGACCCAGTACTTC.

This clone was detected only a few times. Because the CDR3's place on the DNA is in doubt, the DNA is left out and the CDR3 is given as listed by TCRdb. The V and J genes are TRBV5-6 and TRBJ2-3. Termini included, the CDR3 measures 11 amino acids. Germline-derived CDR1 and CDR2 are SGHDT and YYEEEE. The CDR3 loop reads CASSFGPGSSF.

The chain carries TRBV30 and TRBJ1-4; D is ambiguous. V gave up 0 bases and J gave up 4 bases, with 12 bases separating them. Germline V lookup: CDR1 GTSNPN, CDR2 SVGIG (reference sequence). This CDR3 has 15 residues. The CDR3 here is CAWSVGHNFNEKLFF. CDR3 sequence (DNA): TGTGCCTGGAGTGTCGGGCACAACTTTAATGAAAAACTGTTTTTT.

This rearrangement joins TRBV7-2 to TRBJ2-5; 8 positions agree with TRBD1. J gave up 4 bases and V 1 base, and 14 bases lay outside the gene matches. The germline V gene has CDR1 SGHTA and CDR2 FQGNSA. The CDR3 length is 18 residues. The CDR3 protein is CASSLEGRTGRFGETQYF. CDR3 coding DNA: TGTGCCAGCAGCTTAGAGGGGAGGACAGGGAGGTTTGGAGAGACCCAGTACTTC.

Only a few counts were recorded for this clone. The chain carries TRBV28 and TRBJ2-1, with 10 bases that match TRBD1. This CDR3 has 15 amino acids. The germline V gene encodes CDR1 MDHEN and CDR2 SYDVKM. The V gene end was trimmed by 6 bases and the J gene end by 6 bases; junction bases not matched to a gene: 8. The CDR3 region has the DNA TGTGCCAGCAGGTACGGGACAGGGGAGATCAATGAGCAGTTCTTC. Encoded protein: CASRYGTGEINEQFF. Full variable domain (remainder filled in from reference TRBV28 and TRBJ2-1): DVKVTQSSRYLVKRTGEKVFLECVQDMDHENMFWYRQDPGLGLRLIYFSYDVKMKEKGDIPEGYSVSREKKERFSLILESASTNQTSMYLCASRYGTGEINEQFFGPGTRLTVL.

The sample holds a few counts of this clone. The V and J genes are TRBV20-1 and TRBJ2-4; D is unclear. The CDR3 length is 11 residues. Germline CDR1 DFQATT, CDR2 SNEGSKA (reference sequence). The V gene lost 6 bases and the J gene lost 7 bases, with 10 bases spanning the gap. The CDR3 is CSASLGNIQYF. The CDR3 region has the DNA TGCAGTGCGTCCTTGGGTAACATTCAGTACTTC.